This T cell receptor (beta chain) was sequenced for a study of blood T cell repertoires in COVID-19. Across the whole study: There were acute and convalescent COVID-19 samples, and they came from the United States, Italy and Spain.

Per the original methods: Reference gene primer amplification in the assay estimated nucleated cell counts. Profiled with immunoSEQ multiplex PCR; TCRdb holds only in-frame clones, not every one. V, J and clone size reflect that table, while D and trimming were determined from the DNA. The table has under 250,000 clones, roughly nine tenths seen once; the top ten hold 5.5% to 8%. Trimming left V 5 bases short and J 0 bases short, with 11 bases between. The CDR3 runs 15 residues. CDR1 LGHNT and CDR2 FRNRAP come from the germline V gene. J is TRBJ2-1 and V is TRBV12-5, with a tentative D call TRBD2 (7 bases). This clonotype was obtained from a man aged 60 to 75 who had recovered from COVID-19. Specimen: peripheral blood. CDR3 amino acids: CASGPGGPSYNEQFF. The CDR3 DNA reads as TGTGCTAGTGGTCCGGGGGGCCCCTCCTACAATGAGCAGTTCTTC.